Here is one T cell receptor (beta chain) with its context. In the original processing: By means of reference gene primer amplification, nucleated cell counts were estimated. Assay: immunoSEQ multiplex PCR; the TCRdb copy retains only in-frame clones and omits some. V, J and clone size are those of that table, while D and trimming were read from the DNA. The sample has about 210,000 clones; 83% are singletons. There are 16 residues in the CDR3. The V segment lost 0 bases and the J segment 7 bases; nucleotides outside the gene matches: 7. Germline values: CDR1 MNHEY, CDR2 SMNVEV (reference sequence). These data are taken from a study of blood T cell repertoires in COVID-19. Study overall: Acute and convalescent COVID-19 specimens originated in the United States, Italy and Spain. T cells, B-cell-depleted T cells, or PBMCs supplied cDNA or gDNA.

The TCR comes from a woman between 35 and 50 years old with active or convalescent COVID-19. The chain carries TRBV27 and TRBJ1-5; 9 bases match TRBD1. What was sequenced was peripheral blood. The CDR3 DNA is TGTGCCAGCAGTTTATCGGGACAGGGAAAGGGACAGCCCCAGCATTTT. Translated: CASSLSGQGKGQPQHF.